This note documents a single TCR beta chain sequence. The data are from a study of blood T cell repertoires in COVID-19. For the study at large: The origin of the acute and convalescent COVID-19 samples was the United States, Italy and Spain.

Generated by immunoSEQ multiplex PCR, the TCRdb table keeps only in-frame clones and is missing some. The repertoire has 210,000 or so clones, 70% to 90% of them found once; the top ten carry roughly 6.2%. This CDR3 has 15 amino acids. The J segment lost 6 bases and the V segment lost 1 base, leaving 9 bases of the junction unmatched. The germline V gene encodes CDR1 GTSNPN and CDR2 SVGIG (reference sequence). The chain employs TRBV30 and TRBJ2-3; 8 nucleotides align to TRBD2. The sequence came from a woman aged 40-49 years who had recovered from COVID-19. The sequencing sample was made of peripheral blood. The CDR3 sequence is CAWSEGLAGQDTQYF. For the CDR3, the DNA is TGTGCCTGGAGTGAAGGGCTAGCGGGTCAGGATACGCAGTATTTT.